The 6 T cell receptor beta chains below come from one sample, sequenced in a study of blood T cell repertoires in COVID-19. Data came from immunoSEQ multiplex PCR; TCRdb stores just in-frame clones and leaves some out. Of fewer than 500,000 clones listed, around 89% were seen once; the top ten hold 1.1%. Sample: PBMCs or T cells enriched from blood (not recorded which). These receptor sequences come from a man aged 25 to 40 who had recovered from COVID-19.

This chain connects TRBV29-1 to TRBJ2-5; D is uncertain. Trimming pared 0 bases from V and 7 bases from J, leaving 6 bases between. The CDR3 runs 11 residues. Germline assignment: CDR1 SQVTM and CDR2 ANQGSEA. DNA of the CDR3: TGCAGCGTTGAAGATGCCGGGACCCAGTACTTC. Amino acids: CSVEDAGTQYF.

Only a few counts were recorded for this clone. V gene TRBV7-9 combines with J gene TRBJ1-1, with D perhaps matching TRBD1 (6 bases). The CDR3 loop spans 12 amino acids. V was cut by 4 bases and J by 5 bases, with 8 bases left in between. Germline V gives CDR1 SEHNR, CDR2 FQNEAQ (reference sequence). CDR3 nucleotide sequence: TGTGCCAGCAGCTCTCAGGGGACTGAAGCTTTCTTT. It specifies CASSSQGTEAFF.

The V and J genes are TRBV5-1 and TRBJ1-3, with D unclear. The germline CDR1 and CDR2 sequences are SGHRS and YFSETQ. The CDR3 length is 16 residues. Trimming left V 1 base short and J 2 bases short, with 13 bases between. CDR3 coding DNA: TGCGCCAGCAGCTTGACCGGTTTCGCGACTGGAAACACCATATATTTT. Amino acids: CASSLTGFATGNTIYF. The full variable domain, with the rest looked up from reference TRBV5-1 and TRBJ1-3, is KAGVTQTPRYLIKTRGQQVTLSCSPISGHRSVSWYQQTPGQGLQFLFEYFSETQRNKGNFPGRFSGRQFSNSRSEMNVSTLELGDSALYLCASSLTGFATGNTIYFGEGSWLTVV.

This sequence joins TRBV5-1 and TRBJ1-3, with D possibly TRBD1 on 5 matching bases. Per the germline V gene, CDR1 is SGHRS and CDR2 is YFSETQ. V dropped 1 base and J dropped 0 bases, with 14 bases sitting between them. This CDR3 comprises 17 residues. The DNA for the CDR3 is TGCGCCAGCAGCTTGATGGGAGGGACCAGCTCTGGAAACACCATATATTTT. Its translation: CASSLMGGTSSGNTIYF.

This clone was recorded only once. V gene TRBV14 combines with J gene TRBJ1-1; D gene uncertain. CDR3 length equals 15 residues. With 0 bases removed from V and 6 bases from J, the gap between germline ends came to 14 bases. CDR1 is SGHDN, CDR2 FVKESK, per germline. The CDR3 loop is CASSQERTGFPEAFF. In nucleotides, the CDR3 is TGTGCCAGCAGCCAAGAGAGGACGGGGTTTCCTGAAGCTTTCTTT.

The chain links TRBV27 to TRBJ2-7; 13 bases line up with TRBD2. The V gene's germline CDR1 is MNHEY and CDR2 SMNVEV (reference sequence). The CDR3 consists of 16 residues. Trimming removed 5 bases from V and 4 bases from J; junction bases left unmatched: 8. In DNA form, the CDR3 reads TGTGCCAGCAGTCCCTGGACTAGCGGGAGAGAGTACGAGCAGTACTTC. Translation: CASSPWTSGREYEQYF.